Listed here are 31 T cell receptor beta chains from one sample, sequenced in a study of beta chain features in type 1 diabetes. Regarding the study as a whole: Type 1 diabetes patients had moderately but significantly shorter TCRB CDR3s in all four CD4+ subsets.

The whole isolated RNA underwent reverse transcription, so sequencing captured expressed TCRB transcripts. Assay: immunoSEQ multiplex PCR; the TCRdb copy retains only in-frame clones and omits some. The sample yields 100,000 to 150,000 clones, 9% seen once. For these receptors, no antigen is known. The sequencing input was central memory CD4+ T cells from blood. These receptors were collected from a man aged 30 to 39 with type 1 diabetes.

This clone was recorded a few times. The V and J genes are TRBV30 and TRBJ2-5; D gene unclear. The V end lost 7 bases, the J end lost 5 bases, and 14 bases lay between the germline ends. CDR1 is GTSNPN, CDR2 SVGIG, per germline (reference sequence). The CDR3 contains 12 residues. CDR3 sequence (DNA): TGTGCCTCCTCAACTCGTTTTGAGACCCAGTACTTC. It yields the protein CASSTRFETQYF.

This clone has a handful of counts. The chain links TRBV9 to TRBJ2-1; TRBD1 matches at 9 bases. Germline trimming cut 2 bases from V and 4 bases from J; bases unmatched to any gene: 10. Germline V gene lookup returns CDR1 SGDLS and CDR2 YYNGEE. The CDR3 is 17 residues long. The CDR3 coding sequence is TGTGCCAGCAGCGTCATGACCGGGACAGGGAGGTACAATGAGCAGTTCTTC. Protein product: CASSVMTGTGRYNEQFF.

This clone was counted ten times or more. The J gene is TRBJ2-7, the V gene TRBV28; 8 bases line up with TRBD2. Germline values: CDR1 MDHEN, CDR2 SYDVKM. The trim removed 7 bases at V and 6 bases at J, leaving 8 bases unmatched. The length of the CDR3 is 13 residues. CDR3 in DNA: TGTGCCAGCAAGCGGGGGTTCGGGTTCGAGCAGTACTTC. Translation gives CASKRGFGFEQYF.

V usage is TRBV19 and J usage is TRBJ2-1; TRBD2 might be the D (5 bases). The CDR3 sequence is 13 residues long. Germline loops: CDR1 LNHDA, CDR2 SQIVND (reference sequence). Trimming shortened V by 4 bases and J by 9 bases, and 13 bases separated the two germline ends. The CDR3 spells CASSNAGAVEQFF. For the CDR3, the DNA is TGTGCCAGTAGTAATGCGGGCGCGGTTGAGCAGTTCTTC.

V usage is TRBV2 and J usage is TRBJ2-7; 7 bases align to TRBD1. Germline CDR1 reads SNHLY; CDR2 reads FYNNEI. This CDR3 has 14 amino acids. The junction had 9 bases not matched to a gene; V was cut back by 8 bases and J by 2 bases. CDR3 region: CASRLRDRPYEQYF. The CDR3 DNA is TGTGCCAGCCGACTCCGGGACAGACCCTACGAGCAGTACTTC.

The genes are TRBV28 and TRBJ2-3; D is possibly TRBD2 (6 bases). CDR1 MDHEN and CDR2 SYDVKM come from the germline V gene. Trimming stripped 4 bases from V and 6 bases from J, with 11 bases between. This CDR3 spans 13 amino acids. CDR3 region: CASSSVLADTQYF. DNA for the CDR3: TGTGCCAGCAGTTCCGTTCTAGCGGATACGCAGTATTTT. The full variable domain, completed using reference TRBV28 and TRBJ2-3, is DVKVTQSSRYLVKRTGEKVFLECVQDMDHENMFWYRQDPGLGLRLIYFSYDVKMKEKGDIPEGYSVSREKKERFSLILESASTNQTSMYLCASSSVLADTQYFGPGTRLTVL.

This clone has only a few counts. The genes are TRBV7-3 and TRBJ1-3, with no clear D. The V end was cut by 4 bases, the J end by 0 bases, with 7 bases between. CDR3 length: 14 residues. Germline V gives CDR1 SGHTA, CDR2 FQGTGA. CDR3 sequence reads: CASSSSSSGNTIYF. CDR3 coding DNA: TGTGCCAGCAGCTCCTCCAGCTCTGGAAACACCATATATTTT.

The chain employs TRBV5-6 and TRBJ1-2; D might be TRBD1 (5 bases). Germline V CDR1 and CDR2: SGHDT, YYEEEE. The length of the CDR3 is 13 residues. Trimming left V 0 bases short and J 4 bases short, with 7 bases between. The CDR3 DNA reads TGTGCCAGCAGCTTGGGGGGGGTCTATGGCTACACCTTC. This translates into CASSLGGVYGYTF.

J is TRBJ2-1 and V is TRBV5-1; a possible D gene is TRBD2 (7 bases). Germline assignment: CDR1 SGHRS and CDR2 YFSETQ. There are 14 residues in the CDR3. The V end lost 7 bases, the J end lost 7 bases, and 18 bases lay between the germline ends. CDR3 amino acids: CASGSQGGGNEQFF. The CDR3 coding sequence is TGCGCCAGCGGAAGCCAAGGGGGGGGGAATGAGCAGTTCTTC.

The chain carries TRBV18 and TRBJ2-1; 8 bases agree with TRBD2. V lost 3 bases, J lost 8 bases, and 12 bases stayed unmatched. The CDR3 contains 16 residues. In germline, CDR1 is KGHSH, CDR2 LQKENI. DNA of the CDR3: TGTGCCAGCTCACCGGGGGCGGGGGGACCGTCCGATGAGCAGTTCTTC. Its translation is CASSPGAGGPSDEQFF.

This clone was found a few times. The CDR3 DNA is TGCGCCAGCAGCCAAGGGGTTACAGGGAATGGCTACACCTTC. Amino acid sequence: CASSQGVTGNGYTF. The chain carries TRBV4-3 and TRBJ1-2; TRBD1 might be the D (6 bases). V was clipped by 1 base and J by 6 bases, with 12 bases between them. Germline CDR1 reads LGHNA; CDR2 reads YSLEER. The CDR3 length is 14 residues.

The chain joins TRBV6-1 to TRBJ2-4; D is possibly TRBD1 (6 bases). The CDR3 runs to 14 residues. V dropped 6 bases and J dropped 1 base, with 10 bases sitting between them. Germline V CDR1 and CDR2: MNHNS, SASEGT. CDR3 sequence: CASRKQGAKNIQYF. The CDR3 DNA is TGTGCCAGCAGGAAACAGGGCGCCAAAAACATTCAGTACTTC.

The rearrangement links TRBV5-1 to TRBJ2-3, with D perhaps TRBD1 (6 bases). The V gene lost 2 bases and the J gene lost 2 bases, with 9 bases spanning the gap. The V gene's germline CDR1 is SGHRS and CDR2 YFSETQ. The CDR3 loop spans 14 amino acids. The CDR3 DNA reads TGCGCCAGCAGCTTCAACAGGGACACAGATACGCAGTATTTT. It encodes CASSFNRDTDTQYF.

This clone was observed a handful of times. J is TRBJ1-2 and V is TRBV7-2; D may be TRBD1 (5 bases). This CDR3 contains 18 residues. V was clipped by 2 bases and J by 6 bases, with 25 bases between them. From germline, CDR1 is SGHTA and CDR2 FQGNSA. This CDR3 is CASSLTRDPLLGLDGYTF. DNA of the CDR3: TGTGCCAGCAGCTTAACCAGGGATCCTCTACTCGGTCTGGATGGCTACACCTTC. Full variable domain (rest looked up from reference TRBV7-2 and TRBJ1-2): GAGVSQSPSNKVTEKGKDVELRCDPISGHTALYWYRQSLGQGLEFLIYFQGNSAPDKSGLPSDRFSAERTGGSVSTLTIQRTQQEDSAVYLCASSLTRDPLLGLDGYTFGSGTRLTVV.

In this sample, this clone turned up a few times. This chain connects TRBV5-5 to TRBJ2-3; 8 bases align to TRBD2. The CDR3 has 15 residues. V was clipped by 1 base and J by 5 bases; unmatched bases: 6. In germline, CDR1 is SGHKS, CDR2 YYEKEE (reference sequence). This CDR3 is CASSLRRGAEDTQYF. CDR3 nucleotide sequence: TGTGCCAGCAGCTTGCGGCGGGGGGCGGAAGATACGCAGTATTTT.

V usage is TRBV27 and J usage is TRBJ1-1; D gene unclear. V lost 2 bases and J 1 base, leaving 17 bases between the germline ends. This CDR3 spans 17 amino acids. Germline CDR1 is MNHEY and CDR2 is SMNVEV (reference sequence). In DNA, the CDR3 is TGTGCCAGCAGTTTAACCGGGTTCGGAACTTGGAACACTGAAGCTTTCTTT. This gives the protein CASSLTGFGTWNTEAFF.

This clone was seen many times. J is TRBJ2-5 and V is TRBV29-1, with D possibly TRBD2 on 6 matching bases. The CDR3 covers 14 residues. Looked up from germline, CDR1 is SQVTM and CDR2 is ANQGSEA. V lost 6 bases to trimming and J lost 3 bases, with 17 bases between them. The CDR3 protein is CSVCVTSSEETQYF. The CDR3 DNA reads as TGCAGCGTCTGCGTTACTAGCAGTGAAGAGACCCAGTACTTC.

The V call is TRBV10-3, the J call TRBJ1-2, with D possibly TRBD1 on 5 matching bases. Trimming pared 2 bases from V and 4 bases from J, leaving 11 bases between. The germline CDR1 and CDR2 sequences are ENHRY and SYGVKD. CDR3 length equals 14 residues. CDR3 bases: TGTGCCATCAGTGAGAGGGGCACCGGCTATGGCTACACCTTC. It codes for CAISERGTGYGYTF.

The sample holds a few counts of this clone. V and J are TRBV4-2 and TRBJ1-4, with D perhaps TRBD1 (6 bases). Germline V gene sequence: CDR1 LGHNA, CDR2 YNFKEQ. This CDR3 has 13 residues. V was cut by 6 bases and J by 3 bases, with 8 bases left in between. In DNA form, the CDR3 reads TGTGCCAGCAGACAGGGACCTAATGAAAAACTGTTTTTT. Its translation: CASRQGPNEKLFF.

The chain combines TRBV2 with TRBJ1-6; D unresolved. Trimming removed 6 bases from V and 7 bases from J, with 10 bases in between. The CDR3 spans 13 residues. In germline, CDR1 is SNHLY, CDR2 FYNNEI. The CDR3 nucleotides read TGTGCCAGCAGCATTGGGCAAAATTCACCCCTCCACTTT. The encoded protein is CASSIGQNSPLHF.

This clone showed up just a few times. V is TRBV28 and J is TRBJ1-6; D perhaps matches TRBD1 (6 bases). Trimming removed 5 bases at V and 9 bases at J, with 11 bases between. The CDR3 is made up of 13 amino acids. Germline values: CDR1 MDHEN, CDR2 SYDVKM. CDR3 region: CASSRTGSSPLHF. The CDR3 nucleotides read TGTGCCAGCAGTCGTACAGGGAGTTCACCCCTCCACTTT.

This clone was recorded a few times. The V and J genes are TRBV7-2 and TRBJ2-2, with D maybe TRBD1 (6 bases). Germline V gives CDR1 SGHTA, CDR2 FQGNSA. The CDR3 is made up of 17 amino acids. V lost 4 bases and J 7 bases, leaving 22 bases between the germline ends. CDR3 sequence (DNA): TGTGCCAGCAGCTCCCAACCGGGATCAGGGGCGGGCGGGGAGCTGTTTTTT. It translates to CASSSQPGSGAGGELFF.

This clone was seen a handful of times. The rearrangement uses TRBV5-4 and TRBJ2-5, with D perhaps TRBD1 (5 bases). Germline CDR1 reads SGHNT; CDR2 reads YYREEE (reference sequence). The CDR3 runs to 15 residues. Trimming took 0 bases from V and 3 from J, leaving 12 bases between them. The CDR3 nucleotides are TGTGCCAGCAGCTTGGCTTACCAGGGAAAAGAGACCCAGTACTTC. This encodes CASSLAYQGKETQYF.

The J gene is TRBJ1-2, the V gene TRBV28, with D uncertain. V was cut by 2 bases and J by 2 bases, with 6 bases left in between. Germline V gene data show CDR1 as MDHEN and CDR2 as SYDVKM. The CDR3 runs 13 residues. The CDR3 DNA reads TGTGCCAGCAGTTTACGAGAGAACTATGGCTACACCTTC. As protein: CASSLRENYGYTF.

The chain employs TRBV4-3 and TRBJ1-4; weak D call: TRBD1 (6 bases). Trimming left V 7 bases short and J 3 bases short, with 12 bases between. CDR1 is LGHNA and CDR2 is YSLEER in the germline V gene. This CDR3 region has 14 residues. The CDR3 protein is CASNPDRANEKLFF. DNA for the CDR3: TGCGCCAGCAACCCGGACAGAGCTAATGAAAAACTGTTTTTT.

The V and J genes are TRBV20-1 and TRBJ2-7, with D perhaps TRBD2 (6 bases). This CDR3 region has 11 residues. The V gene lost 3 bases and the J gene lost 3 bases, with 6 bases spanning the gap. Germline assignment: CDR1 DFQATT and CDR2 SNEGSKA (reference sequence). CDR3 sequence (DNA): TGCAGTGCTAGCGGGGGCTACGAGCAGTACTTC. It encodes CSASGGYEQYF.

This clone was observed a handful of times. This chain links TRBV25-1 with TRBJ2-7; 7 positions match TRBD1. CDR3 length: 12 amino acids. V shed 8 bases and J 6 bases; nucleotides not matched to a gene: 7. The germline V gene encodes CDR1 MGHDK and CDR2 SYGVNS. CDR3 region: CASRGTVREQYF. The CDR3 DNA is TGTGCCAGCCGAGGGACAGTGCGCGAGCAGTACTTC.

This chain joins TRBV5-6 and TRBJ1-5; D call uncertain. The V gene's germline CDR1 is SGHDT and CDR2 YYEEEE. CDR3 length equals 16 residues. Trimming removed 0 bases at V and 2 bases at J, with 12 bases between. CDR3 in amino acids: CASSLAERQGNQPQHF. The CDR3 bases are TGTGCCAGCAGCTTGGCCGAAAGGCAGGGCAATCAGCCCCAGCATTTT.

This clone occurred a few times. Here the CDR3 DNA reads TGTGCCACCAGCAGGGGTAGCGGGGACTCCTACGAGCAGTACTTC. This codes for CATSRGSGDSYEQYF. The V call is TRBV15, the J call TRBJ2-7, with TRBD2 matching over 8 bases. This CDR3 is 15 amino acids long. Germline CDR1 LNHNV, CDR2 YYDKDF (reference sequence). J gave up 0 bases and V 3 bases, and 4 bases lay outside the gene matches.

This clone was seen more than once but under ten times. The chain carries TRBV4-3 and TRBJ1-2; unclear D gene. V lost 3 bases, J lost 3 bases, and 11 bases lay in between. The CDR3 spans 14 residues. CDR1 LGHNA and CDR2 YSLEER come from the germline V gene. The DNA for the CDR3 is TGCGCCAGCAGCCAGGGGTGGAGGGACTATGGCTACACCTTC. Translated, it gives CASSQGWRDYGYTF.

There are a few counts of this clone. This rearrangement joins TRBV5-1 to TRBJ1-1, with 8 bases that match TRBD1. The germline V gene encodes CDR1 SGHRS and CDR2 YFSETQ. The CDR3 has 14 residues. V lost 4 bases, J lost 6 bases, and 8 bases stayed unmatched. The DNA for the CDR3 is TGCGCCAGCAGCAAAAGACAGGGGTCGGCTGAAGCTTTCTTT. Protein sequence: CASSKRQGSAEAFF.